Given below is one TCR beta chain in context. The antigen this receptor binds is unknown. Per-nucleotide qualities are absent, and no much larger clonotype sits a single base away. This specimen belongs to a study of blood T cell repertoires in COVID-19 (TCRdb year 2020). About the investigation overall: Samples covering the acute and convalescent phases of COVID-19 were provided by collaborators in the United States, Italy and Spain. The prospective study material was composed of cDNA or gDNA derived from T cells, B-cell-depleted T cells, or PBMCs. Deeply sampled blood TCRbeta repertoires from subjects exposed to, actively infected with, or recovered from COVID-19 were included in the dataset. The repertoires were released in a freely available public database intended as a resource for research on the immune response to SARS-CoV-2. The samples were drawn from the first 160 participants of the ongoing ImmuneRACE study and from 1,200 or so subjects provided by 6 global collaborators. Sample metadata almost always included a de-identified subject ID, COVID-19 status, age in years and sex. Where HLA class I and class II types were available, the types were taken from metadata supplied by the sample provider, not from assay-based typing. The full study reports these points: Clinical and demographic metadata were provided uncurated, with the amount varying by source and participant.

In Seattle, one collaborating source enrolled patients while the infection was active and tracked those patients longitudinally over the course of disease. Whole blood was collected in K2EDTA tubes by collaborating institutions according to the institutions' own protocols. For TCRbeta analysis, collaborators shipped samples in one of three forms: frozen whole blood, isolated PBMCs, or DNA extracted from either of those sample types. In the germline V gene, CDR1 corresponds to SNHLY and CDR2 to FYNNEI. Taken from cysteine to phenylalanine, the CDR3 has 14 residues. Of the read, only the CDR3 DNA is kept; its 42 bases are in frame from base 1. After removal of 5 bases from V and 8 bases from J, the junction retains 6 bases not matched to a gene. TCRbeta CDR3 regions were amplified from genomic DNA using the immunoSEQ Assay, a bias-controlled multiplex PCR. In the authors' own workflow: Nucleated cell counts per sample were estimated from amplification of reference gene primers within the assay. Sequence reads were collapsed and filtered to measure the absolute abundance of every unique TCRbeta CDR3 rearrangement. For each sample, productive Simpson clonality was calculated as the square root of Simpson's diversity index across productive rearrangements. The table was pulled from immuneACCESS by TCRdb, which kept in-frame rearrangements only. Such tables lose some clones; where checked, under half of the loss comes from unresolved V genes, and the rest has no known cause. V, J and clone size were drawn from that table, and D and trimming were deduced from the DNA. In all, the sample holds almost 350,000 clones, and about 92% of those were seen once. The ten largest make up about 3.9% of the sample.

The V gene is TRBV2 and the J gene is TRBJ1-4, and TRBD1 aligns with 9 junction nucleotides. The sample comprised peripheral blood. The sequence was collected from a woman in her fifties or sixties with COVID-19, enrolled during active disease. The DNA sequence is given as TGTGCCAGCAGTACCGGGACAGGGCGCGAAAAACTGTTTTTT. Its translation reads: CASSTGTGREKLFF. Outside the CDR3, residues come from the reference TRBV2 and TRBJ1-4 proteins, so the full variable domain is: EPEVTQTPSHQVTQMGQEVILRCVPISNHLYFYWYRQILGQKVEFLVSFYNNEISEKSEIFDDQFSVERPDGSNFTLKIRSTKLEDSAMYFCASSTGTGREKLFFGSGTQLSVL.